What follows are 28 T cell receptor beta chains derived from one specimen sequenced in a study of radiotherapy plus CTLA-4 blockade in lung cancer. TCRdb's copy holds only in-frame clones and misses some; the assay was immunoSEQ multiplex PCR. The sample has 40,000 to 50,000 clones, 73% seen once. The starting material was peripheral blood, obtained from a patient treated with radiotherapy plus ipilimumab. The receptors were sampled from a human donor with non-small cell lung cancer who had a complete response to radiotherapy plus ipilimumab.

V gene TRBV30 combines with J gene TRBJ1-1, with D unresolved. Germline CDR1 GTSNPN, CDR2 SVGIG (reference sequence). The CDR3 length is 13 residues. V was pared by 3 bases and J by 1 base, with 9 bases between. Written as DNA, the CDR3 is TGTGCCTGGAGGACACGGCCGAACACTGAAGCTTTCTTT. Translated, it gives CAWRTRPNTEAFF.

The chain has TRBV14 and TRBJ1-5, with TRBD1 as a possible D gene (5 bases). The CDR3 consists of 16 residues. Germline lookup yields CDR1 SGHDN and CDR2 FVKESK. The ends were cut back, 1 base at V and 2 bases at J, with 12 bases in the middle. CDR3 sequence (DNA): TGTGCCAGCAGCCAAGGTGGAGGGGTAGGCAATCAGCCCCAGCATTTT. This gives the protein CASSQGGGVGNQPQHF.

This clone was seen once. V and J are TRBV5-1 and TRBJ1-2; tentatively, D is TRBD1 (5 bases). There are 16 residues in the CDR3. The V and J ends lost 0 bases and 0 bases respectively, with 12 bases between them. Germline V gene data show CDR1 as SGHRS and CDR2 as YFSETQ. CDR3 nucleotides: TGCGCCAGCAGCTTGGGTCGGGGGGGAGCTAACTATGGCTACACCTTC. Its translation is CASSLGRGGANYGYTF.

V is TRBV7-2 and J is TRBJ1-5; 9 bases map to TRBD1. This CDR3 region has 16 residues. Germline V gene data show CDR1 as SGHTA and CDR2 as FQGNSA. Trimming took 0 bases from V and 5 from J; bases not matched to a gene: 5. CDR3 amino acids: CASSLAGTGWYQPQHF. The CDR3, as DNA: TGTGCCAGCAGCTTAGCTGGGACAGGGTGGTATCAGCCCCAGCATTTT.

The chain couples TRBV5-1 to TRBJ2-7; possibly TRBD1 for D (5 bases). Germline CDR1 is SGHRS and CDR2 is YFSETQ. There are 15 residues in the CDR3. V lost 0 bases to trimming and J lost 1 base, with 11 bases between them. CDR3 residues: CASSLAAGLSYEQYF. As DNA, the CDR3 is TGCGCCAGCAGCTTGGCGGCAGGGCTATCCTACGAGCAGTACTTC.

This clone was counted a few times. The chain joins TRBV6-5 to TRBJ1-1; 9 bases fit TRBD1. With 6 bases clipped from V and 5 bases from J, the junction kept 10 bases outside the gene matches. CDR1 MNHEY and CDR2 SVGAGI come from the germline V gene. This CDR3 has 15 residues. The CDR3 DNA reads TGTGCCAGCAGACCTATGACAGGGGGATGGACTGAAGCTTTCTTT. Its protein product is CASRPMTGGWTEAFF.

The chain links TRBV5-5 to TRBJ1-2; 8 nucleotides line up with TRBD1. Trimming took 3 bases from V and 8 from J; bases not matched to a gene: 15. CDR1 is SGHKS and CDR2 is YYEKEE in the germline V gene (reference sequence). This CDR3 has 16 amino acids. CDR3 in amino acids: CASSSKPRTGTRGYTF. The CDR3, as DNA: TGTGCCAGCAGCTCCAAGCCCCGGACAGGGACGCGAGGCTACACCTTC.

Points on this clone: One junction end does not reproduce the germline sequence, and a read error may be involved. The chain recombines TRBV4-1 with TRBJ2-2; possibly TRBD2 for D (5 bases). The CDR3 runs 18 residues. Germline V lookup: CDR1 MGHRA, CDR2 YSYEKL. As DNA, the CDR3 is TGCGCCAGCAGTGAGTATCTGATAGGAGACGTCGACACCGGGGAGCCGTTTTTT. This codes for CASSEYLIGDVDTGEPFF.

J is TRBJ2-2 and V is TRBV5-1, with 7 bases aligning to TRBD1. This CDR3 spans 15 amino acids. CDR1 and CDR2 from the germline V gene are SGHRS and YFSETQ. The ends lost 0 bases at V and 5 bases at J; junction bases unmatched: 4. The CDR3 loop is CASSLVSQGTGELFF. The DNA for the CDR3 is TGCGCCAGCAGCTTGGTTTCACAGGGGACCGGGGAGCTGTTTTTT.

A single count supports this clone. The chain carries TRBV27 and TRBJ1-2, with a possible D match to TRBD1 (5 bases). Germline CDR1 MNHEY, CDR2 SMNVEV (reference sequence). The CDR3 is made up of 17 amino acids. The V end was cut by 5 bases, the J end by 4 bases, with 23 bases between. CDR3 sequence: CASSHYDSLGRSYGYTF. The CDR3 DNA follows: TGTGCCAGCAGTCACTACGACAGTTTGGGTCGTAGCTATGGCTACACCTTC.

V gene TRBV29-1 combines with J gene TRBJ1-2; possibly TRBD1 for D (6 bases). The germline V gene encodes CDR1 SQVTM and CDR2 ANQGSEA. CDR3 size: 11 residues. Trimming left V 6 bases short and J 7 bases short, with 12 bases between. The CDR3 DNA is TGCAGCGTCGGACAGTCAGGTGGCTACACCTTC. This gives the protein CSVGQSGGYTF.

This sequence joins TRBV5-6 and TRBJ1-5, with 7 bases identical to TRBD1. The CDR3 totals 15 residues. Germline-derived CDR1 and CDR2 are SGHDT and YYEEEE. J was trimmed by 6 bases and V by 2 bases; bases with no gene match: 8. The CDR3 loop reads CASSFPGTDCQPQHF. CDR3 nucleotides: TGTGCCAGCAGCTTCCCCGGGACAGATTGTCAGCCCCAGCATTTT.

The chain has TRBV9 and TRBJ2-7; 9 bases line up with TRBD1. The CDR3 contains 14 residues. V dropped 4 bases and J dropped 2; count of bases not matched to a gene: 4. Germline CDR1 and CDR2: SGDLS and YYNGEE. The CDR3 reads CASSFRDRAYEQYF. The CDR3 coding sequence is TGTGCCAGCAGCTTCCGGGACAGGGCCTACGAGCAGTACTTC.

The V and J genes are TRBV7-9 and TRBJ2-1, with a tentative D call TRBD2 (6 bases). The CDR3 runs to 15 residues. Between the trimmed V and J ends, which lost 3 bases and 6 bases, there was a span of 15 bases. Germline CDR1 is SEHNR and CDR2 is FQNEAQ (reference sequence). CDR3 sequence reads: CASSFPPRGVNEQFF. For the CDR3, the DNA is TGTGCCAGCAGCTTCCCCCCGCGCGGGGTCAATGAGCAGTTCTTC.

Comments on this clone: In the same sample, other DNA sequences code for this CDR3. The chain uses TRBV5-1 and TRBJ2-7, with 7 bases fitting TRBD1. The CDR3 covers 15 residues. Germline V gives CDR1 SGHRS, CDR2 YFSETQ. After removal of 2 bases from V and 4 bases from J, the junction contained 9 bases not matched to a gene. As DNA, the CDR3 is TGCGCCAGCAGCTTAACCGGGACAGCGACTTACGAGCAGTACTTC. This codes for CASSLTGTATYEQYF.

The chain couples TRBV4-3 to TRBJ1-4; a weak D match, TRBD1 (6 bases). V was clipped by 3 bases and J by 0 bases, with 11 bases between them. The CDR3 loop spans 16 amino acids. The germline CDR1 and CDR2 sequences are LGHNA and YSLEER. The CDR3 region is CASSHKKGATNEKLFF. The CDR3 DNA follows: TGCGCCAGCAGCCACAAGAAGGGGGCAACTAATGAAAAACTGTTTTTT.

The V call is TRBV5-6, the J call TRBJ1-2; D not certain. Germline CDR1 reads SGHDT; CDR2 reads YYEEEE. The CDR3 contains 15 residues. The ends were cut back, 0 bases at V and 1 base at J, with 10 bases in the middle. CDR3 in amino acids: CASSLVGRLNYGYTF. CDR3 sequence (DNA): TGTGCCAGCAGCTTGGTTGGCAGGCTTAACTATGGCTACACCTTC.

The chain carries TRBV29-1 and TRBJ2-5; 11 bases agree with TRBD2. V was clipped by 4 bases and J by 5 bases; unmatched bases: 9. There are 15 residues in the CDR3. Germline values: CDR1 SQVTM, CDR2 ANQGSEA. The CDR3 here is CSVGRTSGRRETQYF. The DNA for the CDR3 is TGCAGCGTTGGACGGACTAGCGGGCGAAGGGAGACCCAGTACTTC.

This clone came up a few times. CDR3 loop: CASSFLGGNTEAFF. Here the CDR3 DNA reads TGTGCCAGCAGTTTCCTTGGCGGGAACACTGAAGCTTTCTTT. The gene calls are TRBV28 and TRBJ1-1; D is unresolved. The CDR3 consists of 14 residues. Germline-derived CDR1 and CDR2 are MDHEN and SYDVKM. V was clipped by 3 bases and J by 1 base, with 9 bases between them. Combining the CDR3 with reference TRBV28 and TRBJ1-1 gives the whole variable domain DVKVTQSSRYLVKRTGEKVFLECVQDMDHENMFWYRQDPGLGLRLIYFSYDVKMKEKGDIPEGYSVSREKKERFSLILESASTNQTSMYLCASSFLGGNTEAFFGQGTRLTVV.

The CDR3 DNA is TGTGCCAGCAGCTTGAGGACTAGCGGGAGGGCCGTGGATACGCAGTATTTT. This encodes CASSLRTSGRAVDTQYF. The V and J genes are TRBV5-6 and TRBJ2-3; 15 nucleotides match TRBD2. Germline V gene sequence: CDR1 SGHDT, CDR2 YYEEEE. The CDR3 runs 17 residues. With V trimmed by 1 base and J by 6 bases, 6 bases remained unmatched.

V usage is TRBV28 and J usage is TRBJ1-2, with D possibly being TRBD1 (5 bases). Trimming shortened V by 10 bases and J by 3 bases, and 21 bases separated the two germline ends. CDR1 is MDHEN, CDR2 SYDVKM, per germline. The CDR3 covers 15 residues. The CDR3 bases are TGTGCCACCCCGGGCCCGGCAGGGTCGGACTATGGCTACACCTTC. This codes for CATPGPAGSDYGYTF.

The J gene is TRBJ2-5, the V gene TRBV11-2, with a tentative D call TRBD2 (5 bases). The V and J ends lost 1 base and 4 bases respectively, with 13 bases between them. This CDR3 comprises 15 residues. In germline, CDR1 is SGHAT, CDR2 FQNNGV. CDR3 in DNA: TGTGCCAGCAGCTTAGGACCGACCGGAGGAGAGACCCAGTACTTC. This sequence encodes CASSLGPTGGETQYF.

The DNA for the CDR3 is TGTGCCAGCAGTGACAGGGGGCAGACTAATGAAAAACTGTTTTTT. Its translation is CASSDRGQTNEKLFF. This chain links TRBV2 with TRBJ1-4, with 8 bases identical to TRBD1. V lost 3 bases, J lost 2 bases, and 2 bases stayed unmatched. The CDR3 is 15 residues long. Germline lookup yields CDR1 SNHLY and CDR2 FYNNEI.

This chain links TRBV9 with TRBJ1-1; weak D call: TRBD1 (5 bases). This CDR3 has 15 amino acids. CDR1 SGDLS and CDR2 YYNGEE come from the germline V gene. V lost 1 base to trimming and J lost 2 bases, with 12 bases between them. CDR3 in amino acids: CASSVWEGPNTEAFF. The CDR3 DNA reads TGTGCCAGCAGCGTATGGGAGGGACCAAACACTGAAGCTTTCTTT.

The V gene is TRBV18, the J gene TRBJ2-1; tentatively, D is TRBD2 (6 bases). V lost 0 bases and J lost 9, with 12 bases in between. CDR1 KGHSH and CDR2 LQKENI come from the germline V gene. The CDR3 spans 14 residues. The chain's CDR3 is CASSPPEGWGEQFF. DNA for the CDR3: TGTGCCAGCTCACCACCGGAGGGATGGGGTGAGCAGTTCTTC.

This clone was picked up one time. This chain connects TRBV5-6 to TRBJ2-7; D perhaps matches TRBD1 (6 bases). Germline V lookup: CDR1 SGHDT, CDR2 YYEEEE. Between the trimmed V and J ends, which lost 1 base and 3 bases, there was a span of 17 bases. The CDR3 totals 16 residues. This CDR3 reads CASSLPSDTRGYEQYF. DNA of the CDR3: TGTGCCAGCAGCTTGCCTTCGGACACCAGGGGCTACGAGCAGTACTTC.

This clone was picked up one time. V usage is TRBV11-2 and J usage is TRBJ1-6; 9 positions match TRBD1. Germline V CDR1 and CDR2: SGHAT, FQNNGV. V trimming: 3 bases; J trimming: 10 bases; junction bases outside the gene matches: 1. This CDR3 region has 13 residues. The CDR3 here is CASSLDRGSPLHF. The CDR3 nucleotides are TGTGCCAGCAGCTTGGACAGGGGCTCACCCCTCCACTTT. Full variable domain (remainder filled in from reference TRBV11-2 and TRBJ1-6): EAGVAQSPRYKIIEKRQSVAFWCNPISGHATLYWYQQILGQGPKLLIQFQNNGVVDDSQLPKDRFSAERLKGVDSTLKIQPAKLEDSAVYLCASSLDRGSPLHFGNGTRLTVT.

This sequence joins TRBV2 and TRBJ2-6; D is perhaps TRBD1 (6 bases). Looked up from germline, CDR1 is SNHLY and CDR2 is FYNNEI. This CDR3 spans 15 amino acids. The V end was cut by 7 bases, the J end by 0 bases, with 10 bases between. The CDR3 region has the DNA TGTGCCAGCAACCTACAGGGCTCTGGGGCCAACGTCCTGACTTTC. It codes for CASNLQGSGANVLTF.